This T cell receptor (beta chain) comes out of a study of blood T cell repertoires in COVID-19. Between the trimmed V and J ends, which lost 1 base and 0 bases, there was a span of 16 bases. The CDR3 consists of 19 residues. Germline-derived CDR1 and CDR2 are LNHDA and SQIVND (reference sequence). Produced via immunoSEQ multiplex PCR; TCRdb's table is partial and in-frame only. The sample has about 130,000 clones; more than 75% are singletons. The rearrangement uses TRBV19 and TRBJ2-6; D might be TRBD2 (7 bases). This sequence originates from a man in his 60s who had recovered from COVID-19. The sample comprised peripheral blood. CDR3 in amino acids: CASSIVRGGPNSGANVLTF. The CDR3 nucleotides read TGTGCCAGTAGTATAGTGAGGGGGGGCCCCAACTCTGGGGCCAACGTCCTGACTTTC.